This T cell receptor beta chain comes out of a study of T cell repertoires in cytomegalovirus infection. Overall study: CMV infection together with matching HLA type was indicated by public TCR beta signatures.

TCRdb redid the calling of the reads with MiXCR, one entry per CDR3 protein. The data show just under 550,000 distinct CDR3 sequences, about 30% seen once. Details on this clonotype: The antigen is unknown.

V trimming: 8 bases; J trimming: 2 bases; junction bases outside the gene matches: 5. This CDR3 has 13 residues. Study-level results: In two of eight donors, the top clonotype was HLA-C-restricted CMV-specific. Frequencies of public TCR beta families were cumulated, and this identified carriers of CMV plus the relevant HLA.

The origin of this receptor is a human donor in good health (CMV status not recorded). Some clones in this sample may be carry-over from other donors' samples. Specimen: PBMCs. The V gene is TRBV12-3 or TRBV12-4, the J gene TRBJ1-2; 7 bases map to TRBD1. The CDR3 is CASLRTGNYGYTF. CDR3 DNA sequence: TGTGCCAGCCTGCGGACAGGCAACTATGGCTACACCTTC.